This TCR beta chain comes out of a study of T cells in Graves' hyperthyroidism and ophthalmopathy. The overall study: It was at initial diagnosis, before any treatment, that peripheral blood was collected. Study outcomes and limitations: The model anticipated ophthalmopathy a median approximately six months pre-onset. A model of 13 V-J pairs discriminated ophthalmopathy from stable hyperthyroidism.

Of note for this clonotype: The antigen is undetermined. A much larger clone lies a single base off, so this may be a read error.

TCR beta CDR3 regions were amplified from RNA transcripts. An initial round of RT-PCR targeting the TCR CDR3 relied on the HTBI primer set. TCRdb re-derived calls from the multiplex PCR reads in MiXCR, one entry per CDR3 protein. The sample includes about 290,000 distinct CDR3 sequences, 15% of them seen just once. Germline values: CDR1 DFQATT, CDR2 SNEGSKA (reference sequence). CDR3 length: 10 amino acids. Material: blood. The receptor was isolated from a woman between 45 and 60 years old with Graves' hyperthyroidism that later progressed to Graves' ophthalmopathy. This chain uses TRBV20-1 with TRBJ2-3; D is uncertain. CDR3 sequence (DNA): TGCAGTGCTAGAACAGATATGCAGTATTTT. Its protein product is CSARTDMQYF.